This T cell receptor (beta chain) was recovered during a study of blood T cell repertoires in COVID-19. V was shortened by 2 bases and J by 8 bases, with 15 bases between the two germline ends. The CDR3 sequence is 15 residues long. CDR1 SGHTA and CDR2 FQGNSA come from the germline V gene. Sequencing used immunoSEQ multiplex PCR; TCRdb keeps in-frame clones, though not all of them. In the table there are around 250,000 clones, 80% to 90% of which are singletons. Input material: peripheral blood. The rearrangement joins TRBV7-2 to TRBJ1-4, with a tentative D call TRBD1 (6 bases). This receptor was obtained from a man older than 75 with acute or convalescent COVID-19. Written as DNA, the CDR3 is TGTGCCAGCAGCTTAAGTGGGGGCAGGGTCGAAAAACTGTTTTTT. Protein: CASSLSGGRVEKLFF.